This T cell receptor (beta chain) was profiled in a study of T cell responses to AZD1222 COVID-19 vaccine. General study points: Regions 160-218 and 743-854 dominated among vaccine-associated CD4 TCRs spanning spike. The study identified only a handful of AZD1222 recipients as seropositive at baseline.

Clones were read by immunoSEQ multiplex PCR, and TCRdb kept only the in-frame ones, dropping some. The data show about 150,000 clones, roughly 88% seen once. Germline CDR1 MNHEY, CDR2 SVGAGI. The CDR3 contains 14 residues. The V and J ends lost 7 bases and 4 bases, in that order; junction bases with no gene match: 10. Regarding this clone: Antigen specificity is unknown.

The sequenced sample was peripheral blood, obtained on day 0 of AZD1222 vaccination. The clonotype originates from an adult in good health. This sequence joins TRBV6-5 and TRBJ2-7, with 7 bases aligning to TRBD1. The CDR3 DNA is TGTGCCAGCAATCGACAGGGTCCCCCTTACGAGCAGTACTTC. It specifies CASNRQGPPYEQYF.